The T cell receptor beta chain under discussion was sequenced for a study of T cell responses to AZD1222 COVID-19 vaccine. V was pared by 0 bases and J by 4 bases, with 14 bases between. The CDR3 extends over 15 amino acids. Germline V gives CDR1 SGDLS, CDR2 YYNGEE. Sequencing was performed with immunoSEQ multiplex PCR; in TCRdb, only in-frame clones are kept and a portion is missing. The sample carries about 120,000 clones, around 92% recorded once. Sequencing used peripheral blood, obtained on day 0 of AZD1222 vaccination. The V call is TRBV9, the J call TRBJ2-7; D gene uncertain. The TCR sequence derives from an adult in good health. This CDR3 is CASSVEPLTPYEQYF. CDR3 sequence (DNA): TGTGCCAGCAGCGTAGAACCGCTGACTCCTTACGAGCAGTACTTC. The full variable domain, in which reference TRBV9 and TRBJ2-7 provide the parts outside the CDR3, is DSGVTQTPKHLITATGQRVTLRCSPRSGDLSVYWYQQSLDQGLQFLIQYYNGEERAKGNILERFSAQQFPDLHSELNLSSLELGDSALYFCASSVEPLTPYEQYFGPGTRLTVT.